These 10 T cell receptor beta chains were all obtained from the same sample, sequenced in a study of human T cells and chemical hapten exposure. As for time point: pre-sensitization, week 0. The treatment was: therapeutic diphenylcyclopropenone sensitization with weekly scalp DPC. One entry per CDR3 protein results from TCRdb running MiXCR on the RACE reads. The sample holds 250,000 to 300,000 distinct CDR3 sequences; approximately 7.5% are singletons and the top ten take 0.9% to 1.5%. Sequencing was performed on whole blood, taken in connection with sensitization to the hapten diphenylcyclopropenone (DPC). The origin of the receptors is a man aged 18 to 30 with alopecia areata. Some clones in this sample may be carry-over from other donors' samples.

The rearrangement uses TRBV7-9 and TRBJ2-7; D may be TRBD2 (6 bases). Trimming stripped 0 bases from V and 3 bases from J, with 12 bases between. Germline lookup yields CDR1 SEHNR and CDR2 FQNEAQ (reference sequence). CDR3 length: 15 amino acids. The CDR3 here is CASSLAGRGNYEQYF. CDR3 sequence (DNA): TGTGCCAGCAGCTTAGCCGGGAGAGGAAACTACGAGCAGTACTTC.

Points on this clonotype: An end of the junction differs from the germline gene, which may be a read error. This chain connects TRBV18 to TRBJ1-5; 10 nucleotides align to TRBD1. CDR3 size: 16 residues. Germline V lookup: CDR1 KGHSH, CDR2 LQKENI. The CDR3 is CVSSPPLDRGTQPQHF. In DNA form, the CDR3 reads TGTGTCAGCTCACCACCGTTGGACAGGGGGACTCAGCCCCAGCATTTT.

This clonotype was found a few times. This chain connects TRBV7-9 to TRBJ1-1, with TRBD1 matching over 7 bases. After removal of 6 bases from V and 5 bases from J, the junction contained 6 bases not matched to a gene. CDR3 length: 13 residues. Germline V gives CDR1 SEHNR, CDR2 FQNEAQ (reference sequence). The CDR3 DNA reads TGTGCCAGCAGAAACGACAGGGAGACTGAAGCTTTCTTT. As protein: CASRNDRETEAFF.

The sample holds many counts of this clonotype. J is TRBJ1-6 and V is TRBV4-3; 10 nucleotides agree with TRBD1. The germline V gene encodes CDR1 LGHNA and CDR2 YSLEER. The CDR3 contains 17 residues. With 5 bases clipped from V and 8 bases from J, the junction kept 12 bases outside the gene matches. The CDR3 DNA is TGCGCCAGCAGCGGTTCACTCGAGGACAGGGGGTATTCACCCCTCCACTTT. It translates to CASSGSLEDRGYSPLHF.

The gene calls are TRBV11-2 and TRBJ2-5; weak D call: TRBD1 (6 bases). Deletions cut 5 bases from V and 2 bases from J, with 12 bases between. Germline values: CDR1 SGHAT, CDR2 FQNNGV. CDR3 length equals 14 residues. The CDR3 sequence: CASSTLGTQETQYF. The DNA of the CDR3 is TGTGCCAGCAGCACCCTCGGGACACAAGAGACCCAGTACTTC.

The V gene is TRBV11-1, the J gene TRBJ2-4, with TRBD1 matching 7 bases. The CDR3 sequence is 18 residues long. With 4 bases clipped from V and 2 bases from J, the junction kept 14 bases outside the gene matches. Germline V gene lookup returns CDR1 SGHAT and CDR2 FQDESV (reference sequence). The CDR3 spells CASSYDGTASRTKNIQYF. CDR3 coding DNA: TGTGCCAGCAGCTACGACGGGACAGCAAGTAGGACCAAAAACATTCAGTACTTC.

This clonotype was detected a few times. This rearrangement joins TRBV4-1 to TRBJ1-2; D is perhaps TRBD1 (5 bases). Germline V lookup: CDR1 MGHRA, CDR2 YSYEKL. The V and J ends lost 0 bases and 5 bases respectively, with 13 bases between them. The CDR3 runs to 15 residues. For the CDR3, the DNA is TGCGCCAGCAGCCAAGAGGAAAAGGGGATTTATGGCTACACCTTC. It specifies CASSQEEKGIYGYTF.

DNA for the CDR3: TGCAGTGCTAGTCGAGACAGGTTAAACTATGGCTACACCTTC. Its protein is CSASRDRLNYGYTF. The chain has TRBV20-1 and TRBJ1-2, with D maybe TRBD1 (6 bases). There are 14 residues in the CDR3. V was trimmed by 3 bases and J by 2 bases, leaving 13 bases between them. Germline V CDR1 and CDR2: DFQATT, SNEGSKA (reference sequence).

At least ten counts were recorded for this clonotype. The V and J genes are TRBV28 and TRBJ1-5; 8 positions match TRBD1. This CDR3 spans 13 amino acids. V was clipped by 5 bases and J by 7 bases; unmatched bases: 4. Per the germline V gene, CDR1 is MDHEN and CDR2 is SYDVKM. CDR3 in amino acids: CASSPPGGQPQHF. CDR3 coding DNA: TGTGCCAGCAGTCCACCAGGGGGCCAGCCCCAGCATTTT. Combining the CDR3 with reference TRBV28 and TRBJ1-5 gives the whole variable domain DVKVTQSSRYLVKRTGEKVFLECVQDMDHENMFWYRQDPGLGLRLIYFSYDVKMKEKGDIPEGYSVSREKKERFSLILESASTNQTSMYLCASSPPGGQPQHFGDGTRLSIL.

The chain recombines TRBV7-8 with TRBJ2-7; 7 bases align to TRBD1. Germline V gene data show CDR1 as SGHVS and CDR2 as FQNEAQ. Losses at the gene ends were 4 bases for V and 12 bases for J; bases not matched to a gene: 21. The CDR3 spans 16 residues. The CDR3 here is CASSSRTLDRVYGLYV. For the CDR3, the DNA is TGTGCCAGCAGCTCACGGACGTTAGACAGGGTATACGGTCTGTACGTC.